A selection of T cell receptor beta chains follows, all from one sample in a study of cytomegalovirus exposure and HLA in healthy donors. Clones were sequenced by immunoSEQ multiplex PCR, and TCRdb holds only the in-frame ones, with some missing. The top ten clones hold 4% to 5.5% of a sample with around 100,000 clones, over 60% of them seen once. The specimen sequenced was PBMCs. The receptors originated from a man aged 30-40 years in good health and CMV-seropositive. Each CDR3 is given with its conserved first and last residue. Each record gives: V gene, CDR3 length, D gene, J gene, clone size, CDR3 DNA, CDR3 protein. The D gene is left open where the match is weak. The size field is filled for only some rows; it gives once, few, many or a size class.

>TRBV6-1|15|TRBD1|TRBJ2-2|-
TGTGCCAGCGCAGCGACAGGGAAGAACACCGGGGAGCTGTTTTTT
CASAATGKNTGELFF
>TRBV5-4|16|-|TRBJ2-2|-
TGTGCCAGCAGGCACGATCCGGGACAGAACACCGGGGAGCTGTTTTTT
CASRHDPGQNTGELFF
>TRBV2|14|TRBD2|TRBJ2-3|-
TGTGCCAGCAGGGAGCGGGGGGGATTTGATACGCAGTATTTT
CASRERGGFDTQYF
>TRBV5-4|14|TRBD1|TRBJ1-1|few
TGTGCCAGCAGCCGGGACAGCGGGAACACTGAAGCTTTCTTT
CASSRDSGNTEAFF
>TRBV28|14|-|TRBJ2-5|-
TGTGCCAGCAGACTAGACAGGCTCCAAGAGACCCAGTACTTC
CASRLDRLQETQYF
>TRBV15|15|-|TRBJ1-4|once
TGTGCCACCAGCGCTTCCAGGGGTGGAGTCGAAAAACTGTTTTTT
CATSASRGGVEKLFF
>TRBV4-3|17|TRBD2|TRBJ2-3|-
TGCGCCAGCAGCCAAGACCCGGCTAGCGGGGGCACAGATACGCAGTATTTT
CASSQDPASGGTDTQYF
>TRBV7-9|16|TRBD1|TRBJ2-3|-
TGTGCCAGCAGCTTAAAACAGGGGGAACGCACAGATACGCAGTATTTT
CASSLKQGERTDTQYF
>TRBV7-9|13|-|TRBJ1-2|once
TGTGCCAGCAGCTTTGAGGGTTCCTATGGCTACACCTTC
CASSFEGSYGYTF
>TRBV7-6|18|TRBD1|TRBJ1-2|-
TGTGCCAGCAGCAAACACGTGGGGGACAGGGGGACTAACTATGGCTACCCCTTC
CASSKHVGDRGTNYGYPF
>TRBV27|15|TRBD1|TRBJ1-2|-
TGTGCCAGCAGTTTAGAACAGGGGTTTGGCTATGGCTACCCCTTC
CASSLEQGFGYGYPF
>TRBV27|17|-|TRBJ2-5|-
TGTGCCAGCAGTCCCCCCGCCAGAGGCAGGGGACAAGAGACCCAGTACTTC
CASSPPARGRGQETQYF
>TRBV7-9|15|TRBD2|TRBJ2-7|-
TGTTCCAGCAGCTTAGGACTAGCGGGGGACTACGAGCAGTACTTC
CSSSLGLAGDYEQYF
>TRBV4-3|18|-|TRBJ1-1|-
TGCGCCAGCAGCCAAGAGTGGGGGGGGGAGTGGGGGAACACTGAAGCTTTCTTT
CASSQEWGGEWGNTEAFF
>TRBV19|14|TRBD1|TRBJ1-2|-
TGTGCCAGTAGTGGTGTAGGGGGCGACTATGGCTACACCTTC
CASSGVGGDYGYTF
>TRBV10-3|15|TRBD1|TRBJ2-3|-
TGTGCCATCAGTGAGGCACAGGGGTTAACAGATACGCAGTATTTT
CAISEAQGLTDTQYF
>TRBV5-4|15|TRBD1|TRBJ2-4|once
TGTGCCAGCAGCTCGGACAGGGGAACCAAAAACATTCAGTACTTC
CASSSDRGTKNIQYF
>TRBV5-1|15|-|TRBJ1-2|-
TGCGCCAGCAGCTTATTACAGGGAGCTAACTATGGCTACACCTTC
CASSLLQGANYGYTF
>TRBV19|14|-|TRBJ1-1|-
TGTGCCAGTAGAGCCGGACAGAGGAACACTGAAGCTTTCTTT
CASRAGQRNTEAFF
>TRBV7-8|16|TRBD1|TRBJ2-5|once
TGTGCCAGCTATAACCCCGGGACAGGGACGCAAGAGACCCAGTACTTC
CASYNPGTGTQETQYF
>TRBV7-2|15|-|TRBJ1-1|few
TGTGCCAGCAGCTTAATGCCGGGATTGAACACTGAAGCTTTCTTT
CASSLMPGLNTEAFF
>TRBV19|13|-|TRBJ1-2|-
TGTGCCAGTAAATTAGCCGGTAACTATGGCTACACCTTC
CASKLAGNYGYTF
>TRBV2|15|-|TRBJ1-6|-
TGTGCCAGCAGTGAAGTCGTGGGAGAGAATTCACCCCTCCACTTT
CASSEVVGENSPLHF
>TRBV12-2|15|-|TRBJ1-1|-
TGTGCAAGTCGCTTGTTGGCGCAGGGGGTCACTGAAGCTTTCTTT
CASRLLAQGVTEAFF
>TRBV9|14|-|TRBJ2-1|-
TGTGCCAGCAGCGTAGAACCTATCCACAATGAGCAGTTCTTC
CASSVEPIHNEQFF
>TRBV5-6|13|-|TRBJ1-2|-
TGTGCCAGCAGCCCGGGGTCGGGGAATGGCTACACCTTC
CASSPGSGNGYTF
>TRBV23-1|14|-|TRBJ2-7|-
TGCGCCAGCAGTGCCCCTTGTACAGGGTACGAGCAGTACTTC
CASSAPCTGYEQYF
>TRBV6-1|15|TRBD2|TRBJ2-5|-
TGTGCCAGCATGGGGGGGCGGGGGGCGAAAGAGACCCAGTACTTC
CASMGGRGAKETQYF
>TRBV29-1|15|TRBD1|TRBJ2-7|-
TGCAGCGTTCCCCTGGACAGGAGGTCTGCTGGCGAGCAGTACTTC
CSVPLDRRSAGEQYF
>TRBV12-5|13|-|TRBJ2-7|-
TGTGCTAGTGCTACCAGGGGTCCCTACGAGCAGTACTTC
CASATRGPYEQYF
>TRBV6-6|12|-|TRBJ2-3|-
TGTGCCAGCAGCCCCCGCGCAGATACGCAGTATTTT
CASSPRADTQYF
>TRBV9|16|TRBD2|TRBJ2-5|-
TGTGCCAGCAGCGTGTCTAGCGGGGGGGCCGTGGGGACCCAGTACTTC
CASSVSSGGAVGTQYF
>TRBV5-5|13|-|TRBJ2-5|-
TGTGCCAGCAGCGTGGGTATCCAAGAGACCCAGTACTTC
CASSVGIQETQYF
>TRBV5-4|15|-|TRBJ2-7|few
TGTGCCAGCAGCTTGGGGACGCGGACAGCCTACGAGCAGTACTTC
CASSLGTRTAYEQYF
>TRBV5-4|16|TRBD2|TRBJ2-3|-
TGTGCCAGCAGCTCCAGACTAGCGGGGGGCACAGATACGCAGTATTTT
CASSSRLAGGTDTQYF
>TRBV7-2|15|-|TRBJ1-5|-
TGTGCCAGCAGCTTAGTAACAGGGAGCAATCAGCCCCAGCATTTT
CASSLVTGSNQPQHF
>TRBV30|15|-|TRBJ1-6|-
TGTGCCTGGAGTGGAGAGCGGAGTGTGAGGTCACCCCTCCACTTT
CAWSGERSVRSPLHF
>TRBV4-1|16|TRBD1|TRBJ2-1|once
TGCGCCAGCAGCCAAGATACAGGGGGCCTCACCCCTGAGCAGTTCTTC
CASSQDTGGLTPEQFF
>TRBV29-1|16|TRBD2|TRBJ2-1|-
TGCAGCGTTGAAGACCCCAGCGGGGGTACTTCCAATGAGCAGTTCTTC
CSVEDPSGGTSNEQFF
>TRBV27|16|-|TRBJ2-3|-
TGTGCCAGCAGTTTTAGATTACCCGGGTTCACAGATACGCAGTATTTT
CASSFRLPGFTDTQYF
>TRBV6-1|14|TRBD1|TRBJ2-7|-
TGTGCCAGCAGGGGGGGACAGGGCAGCGACGAGCAGTACTTC
CASRGGQGSDEQYF
>TRBV9|16|TRBD2|TRBJ2-1|-
TGTGCCAGCAGCGTAGATATTAGCGGGGATTACAATGAGCAGTTCTTC
CASSVDISGDYNEQFF